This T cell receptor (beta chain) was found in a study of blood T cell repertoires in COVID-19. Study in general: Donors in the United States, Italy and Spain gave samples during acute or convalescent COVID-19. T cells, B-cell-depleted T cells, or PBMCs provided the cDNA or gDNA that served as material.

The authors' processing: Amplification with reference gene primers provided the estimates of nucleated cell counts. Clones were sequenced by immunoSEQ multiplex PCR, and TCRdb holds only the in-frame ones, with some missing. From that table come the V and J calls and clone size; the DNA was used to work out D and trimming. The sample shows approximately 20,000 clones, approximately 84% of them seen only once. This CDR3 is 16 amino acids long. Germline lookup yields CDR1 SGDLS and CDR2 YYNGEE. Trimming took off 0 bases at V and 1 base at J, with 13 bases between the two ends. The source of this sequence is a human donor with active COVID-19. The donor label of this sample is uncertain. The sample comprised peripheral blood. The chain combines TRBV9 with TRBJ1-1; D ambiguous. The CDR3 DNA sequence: TGTGCCAGCAGCGTAGCTCCCGGGTACTCGAACACTGAAGCTTTCTTT. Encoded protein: CASSVAPGYSNTEAFF.